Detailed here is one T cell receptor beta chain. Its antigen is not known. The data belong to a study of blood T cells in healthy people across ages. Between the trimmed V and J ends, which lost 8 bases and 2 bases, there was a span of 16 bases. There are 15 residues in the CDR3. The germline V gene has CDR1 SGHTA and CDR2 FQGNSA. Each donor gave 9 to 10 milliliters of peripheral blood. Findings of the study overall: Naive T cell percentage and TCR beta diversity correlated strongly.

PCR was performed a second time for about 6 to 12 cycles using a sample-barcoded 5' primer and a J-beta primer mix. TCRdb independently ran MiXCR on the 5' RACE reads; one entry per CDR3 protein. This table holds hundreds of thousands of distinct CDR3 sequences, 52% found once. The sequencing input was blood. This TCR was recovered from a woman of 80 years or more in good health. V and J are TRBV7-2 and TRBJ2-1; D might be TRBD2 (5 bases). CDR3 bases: TGTGCCAGCCGCCCGTTCGGGGATCCCTACAATGAGCAGTTCTTC. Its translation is CASRPFGDPYNEQFF.